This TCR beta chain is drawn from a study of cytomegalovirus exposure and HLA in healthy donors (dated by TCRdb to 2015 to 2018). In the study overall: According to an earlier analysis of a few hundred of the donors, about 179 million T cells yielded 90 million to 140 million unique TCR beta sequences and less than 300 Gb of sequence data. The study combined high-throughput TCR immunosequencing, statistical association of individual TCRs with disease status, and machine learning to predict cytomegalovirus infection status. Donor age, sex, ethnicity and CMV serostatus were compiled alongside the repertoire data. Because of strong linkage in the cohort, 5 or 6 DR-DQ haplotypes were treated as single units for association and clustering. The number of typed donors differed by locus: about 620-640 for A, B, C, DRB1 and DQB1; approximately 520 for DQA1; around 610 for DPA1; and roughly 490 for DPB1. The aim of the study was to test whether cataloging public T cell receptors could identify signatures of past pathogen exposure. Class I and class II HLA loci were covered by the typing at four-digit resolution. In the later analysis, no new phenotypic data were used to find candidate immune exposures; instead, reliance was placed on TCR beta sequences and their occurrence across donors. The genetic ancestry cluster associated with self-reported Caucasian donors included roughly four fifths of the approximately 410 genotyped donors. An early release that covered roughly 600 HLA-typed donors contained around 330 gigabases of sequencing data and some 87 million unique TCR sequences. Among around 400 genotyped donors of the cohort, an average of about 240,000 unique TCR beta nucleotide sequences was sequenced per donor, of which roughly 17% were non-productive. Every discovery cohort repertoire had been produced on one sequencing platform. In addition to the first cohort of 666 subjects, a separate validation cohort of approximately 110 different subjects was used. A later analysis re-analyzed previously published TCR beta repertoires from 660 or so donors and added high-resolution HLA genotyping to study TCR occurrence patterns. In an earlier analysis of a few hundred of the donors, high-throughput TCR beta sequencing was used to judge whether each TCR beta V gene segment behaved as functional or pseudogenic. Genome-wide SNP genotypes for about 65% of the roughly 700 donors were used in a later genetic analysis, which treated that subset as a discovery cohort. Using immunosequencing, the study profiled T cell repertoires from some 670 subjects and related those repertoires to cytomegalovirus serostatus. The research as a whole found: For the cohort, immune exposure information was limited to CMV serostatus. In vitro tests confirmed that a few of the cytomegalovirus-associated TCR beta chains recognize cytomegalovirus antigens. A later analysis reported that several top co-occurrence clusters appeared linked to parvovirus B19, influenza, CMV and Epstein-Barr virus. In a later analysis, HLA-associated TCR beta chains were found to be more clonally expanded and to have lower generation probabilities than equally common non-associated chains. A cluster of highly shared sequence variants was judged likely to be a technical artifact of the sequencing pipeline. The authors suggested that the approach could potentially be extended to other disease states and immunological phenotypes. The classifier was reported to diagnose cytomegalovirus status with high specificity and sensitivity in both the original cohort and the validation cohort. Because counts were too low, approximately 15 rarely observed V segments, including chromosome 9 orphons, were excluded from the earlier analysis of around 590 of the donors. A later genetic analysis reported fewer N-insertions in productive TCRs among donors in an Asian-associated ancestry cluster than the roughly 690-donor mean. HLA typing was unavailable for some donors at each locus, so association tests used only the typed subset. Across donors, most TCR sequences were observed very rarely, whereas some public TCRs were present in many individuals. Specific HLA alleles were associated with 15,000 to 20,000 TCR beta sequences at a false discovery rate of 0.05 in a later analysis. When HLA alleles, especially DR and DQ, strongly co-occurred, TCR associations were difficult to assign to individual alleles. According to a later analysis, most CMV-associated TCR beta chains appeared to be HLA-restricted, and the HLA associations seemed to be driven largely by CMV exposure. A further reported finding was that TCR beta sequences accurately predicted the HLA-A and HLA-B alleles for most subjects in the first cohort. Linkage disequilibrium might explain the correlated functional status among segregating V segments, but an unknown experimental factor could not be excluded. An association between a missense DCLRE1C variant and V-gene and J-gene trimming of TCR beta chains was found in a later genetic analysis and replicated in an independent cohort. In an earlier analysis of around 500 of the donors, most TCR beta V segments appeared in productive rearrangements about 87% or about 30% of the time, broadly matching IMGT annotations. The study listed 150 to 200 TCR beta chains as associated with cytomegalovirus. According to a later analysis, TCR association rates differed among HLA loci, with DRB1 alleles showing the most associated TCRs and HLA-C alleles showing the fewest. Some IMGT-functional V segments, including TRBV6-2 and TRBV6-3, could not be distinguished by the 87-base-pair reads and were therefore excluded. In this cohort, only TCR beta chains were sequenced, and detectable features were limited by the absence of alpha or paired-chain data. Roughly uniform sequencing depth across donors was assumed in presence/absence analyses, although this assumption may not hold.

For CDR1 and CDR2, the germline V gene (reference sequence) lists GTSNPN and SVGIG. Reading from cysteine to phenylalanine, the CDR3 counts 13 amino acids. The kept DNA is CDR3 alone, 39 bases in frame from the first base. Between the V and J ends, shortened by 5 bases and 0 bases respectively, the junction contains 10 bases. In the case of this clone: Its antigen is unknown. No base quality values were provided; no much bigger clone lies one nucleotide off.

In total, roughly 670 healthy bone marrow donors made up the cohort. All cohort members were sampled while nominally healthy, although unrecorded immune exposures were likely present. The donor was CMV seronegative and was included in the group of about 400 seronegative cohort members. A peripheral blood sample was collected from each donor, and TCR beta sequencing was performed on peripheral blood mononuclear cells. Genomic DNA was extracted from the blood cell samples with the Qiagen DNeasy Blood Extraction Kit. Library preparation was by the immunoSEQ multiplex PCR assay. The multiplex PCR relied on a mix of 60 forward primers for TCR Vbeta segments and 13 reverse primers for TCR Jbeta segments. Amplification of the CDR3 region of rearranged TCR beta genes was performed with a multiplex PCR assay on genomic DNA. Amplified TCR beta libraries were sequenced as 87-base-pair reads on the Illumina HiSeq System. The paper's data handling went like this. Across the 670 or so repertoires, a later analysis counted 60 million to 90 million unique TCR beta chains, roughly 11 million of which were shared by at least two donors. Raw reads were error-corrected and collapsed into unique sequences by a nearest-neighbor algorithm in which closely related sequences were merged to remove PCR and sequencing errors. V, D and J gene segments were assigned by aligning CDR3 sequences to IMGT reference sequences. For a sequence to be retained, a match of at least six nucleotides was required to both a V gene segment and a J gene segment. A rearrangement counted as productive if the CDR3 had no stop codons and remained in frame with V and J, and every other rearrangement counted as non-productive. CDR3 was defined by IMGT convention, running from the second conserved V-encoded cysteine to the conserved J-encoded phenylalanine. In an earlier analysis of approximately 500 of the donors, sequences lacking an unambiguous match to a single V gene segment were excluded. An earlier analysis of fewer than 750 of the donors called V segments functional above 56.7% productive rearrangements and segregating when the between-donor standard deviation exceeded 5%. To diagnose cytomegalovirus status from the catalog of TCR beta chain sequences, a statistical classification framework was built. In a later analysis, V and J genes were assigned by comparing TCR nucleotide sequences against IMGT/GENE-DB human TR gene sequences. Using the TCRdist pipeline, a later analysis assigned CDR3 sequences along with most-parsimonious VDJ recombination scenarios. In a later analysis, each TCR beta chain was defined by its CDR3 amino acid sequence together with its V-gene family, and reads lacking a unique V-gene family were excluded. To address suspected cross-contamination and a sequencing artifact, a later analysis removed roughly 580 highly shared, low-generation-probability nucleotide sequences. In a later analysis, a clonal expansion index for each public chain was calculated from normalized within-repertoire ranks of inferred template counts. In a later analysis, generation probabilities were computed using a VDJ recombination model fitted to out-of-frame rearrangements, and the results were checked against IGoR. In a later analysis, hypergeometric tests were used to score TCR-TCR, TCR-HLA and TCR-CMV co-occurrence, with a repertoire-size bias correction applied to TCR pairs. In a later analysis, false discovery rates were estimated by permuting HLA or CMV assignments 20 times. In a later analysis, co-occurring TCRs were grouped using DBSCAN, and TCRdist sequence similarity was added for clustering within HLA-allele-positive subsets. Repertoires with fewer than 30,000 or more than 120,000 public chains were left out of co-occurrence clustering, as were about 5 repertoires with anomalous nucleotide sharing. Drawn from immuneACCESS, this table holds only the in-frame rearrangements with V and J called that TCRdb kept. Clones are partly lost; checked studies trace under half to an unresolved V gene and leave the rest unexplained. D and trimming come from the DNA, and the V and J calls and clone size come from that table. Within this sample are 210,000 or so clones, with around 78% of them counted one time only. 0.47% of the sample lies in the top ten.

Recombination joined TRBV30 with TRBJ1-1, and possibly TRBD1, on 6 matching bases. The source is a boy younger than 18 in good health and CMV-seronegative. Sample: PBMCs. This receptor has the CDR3 CAWSDRLNTEAFF. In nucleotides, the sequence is TGTGCCTGGTCTGACAGGCTGAACACTGAAGCTTTCTTT. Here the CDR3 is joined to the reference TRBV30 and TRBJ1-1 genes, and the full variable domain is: SQTIHQWPATLVQPVGSPLSLECTVEGTSNPNLYWYRQAAGRGLQLLFYSVGIGQISSEVPQNLSASRPQDRQFILSSKKLLLSDSGFYLCAWSDRLNTEAFFGQGTRLTVV.